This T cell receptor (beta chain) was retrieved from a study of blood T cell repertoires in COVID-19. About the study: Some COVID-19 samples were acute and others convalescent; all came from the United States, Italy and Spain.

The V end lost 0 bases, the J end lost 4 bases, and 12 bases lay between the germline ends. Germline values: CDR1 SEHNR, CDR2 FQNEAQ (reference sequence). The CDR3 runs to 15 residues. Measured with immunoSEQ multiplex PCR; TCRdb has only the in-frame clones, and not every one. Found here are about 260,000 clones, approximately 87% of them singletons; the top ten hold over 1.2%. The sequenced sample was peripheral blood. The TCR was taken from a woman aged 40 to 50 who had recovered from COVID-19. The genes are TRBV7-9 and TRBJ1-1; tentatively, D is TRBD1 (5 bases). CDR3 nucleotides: TGTGCCAGCAGCTTAGCCGGGCGGGGACCCACTGAAGCTTTCTTT. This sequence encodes CASSLAGRGPTEAFF.